The 6 T cell receptor beta chains in this list originate from one sample, sequenced in a study of blood T cell repertoires in COVID-19. Method: immunoSEQ multiplex PCR; TCRdb's copy keeps in-frame clones and lacks some. The sample carries 300,000 to 400,000 clones, about 87% recorded once. Sequencing input: peripheral blood. These TCRs come from a woman in her forties or fifties with COVID-19, enrolled during active disease.

This chain joins TRBV19 and TRBJ2-2; 10 nucleotides match TRBD2. Germline loops: CDR1 LNHDA, CDR2 SQIVND (reference sequence). V lost 7 bases and J lost 5; bases outside the gene matches: 4. This CDR3 is built from 14 residues. As DNA, the CDR3 is TGTGCCAGTATGTTAGCGGGGGGAACCGGGGAGCTGTTTTTT. Encoded protein: CASMLAGGTGELFF.

The V call is TRBV9, the J call TRBJ2-1; 9 nucleotides match TRBD2. Germline loops: CDR1 SGDLS, CDR2 YYNGEE. With V trimmed by 0 bases and J by 8 bases, 9 bases remained unmatched. The CDR3 is 16 residues long. The CDR3 is CASSVGGSGSPYEQFF. The CDR3 bases are TGTGCCAGCAGCGTAGGGGGTAGCGGGAGTCCGTATGAGCAGTTCTTC.

The chain links TRBV3-1 (or the pseudogene TRBV3-2) to TRBJ1-3; D call uncertain. Germline V CDR1 and CDR2: LGHDT, YNNKEL (reference sequence). The CDR3 has 16 amino acids. Between the trimmed V and J ends, which lost 0 bases and 4 bases, there was a span of 13 bases. CDR3 region: CASSQDGRTRGNTIYF. For the CDR3, the DNA is TGTGCCAGCAGCCAAGATGGGAGAACTCGGGGAAACACCATATATTTT.

In this sample, this clone turned up a few times. V and J are TRBV5-4 and TRBJ1-1, with 11 bases identical to TRBD1. Germline CDR1 is SGHNT and CDR2 is YYREEE (reference sequence). Losses at the gene ends were 4 bases for V and 12 bases for J; bases not matched to a gene: 8. The CDR3 is made up of 13 amino acids. For the CDR3, the DNA is TGTGCCAGCAGCACCCGGACAGGGGGCGATACTTTCTTT. It specifies CASSTRTGGDTFF. Using reference TRBV5-4 and TRBJ1-1 for the parts outside the CDR3, the full variable domain is ETGVTQSPTHLIKTRGQQVTLRCSSQSGHNTVSWYQQALGQGPQFIFQYYREEENGRGNFPPRFSGLQFPNYSSELNVNALELDDSALYLCASSTRTGGDTFFGQGTRLTVV.

The rearrangement links TRBV2 to TRBJ2-7; 14 nucleotides agree with TRBD2. This CDR3 comprises 14 residues. V shed 6 bases, J shed 5 bases, and the junction held 3 bases outside the gene matches. CDR1 and CDR2 (germline): SNHLY, FYNNEI. CDR3 DNA: TGTGCCAGCAGCGAGGGACTAGCGGGAGACGAGCAGTACTTC. As protein: CASSEGLAGDEQYF. Filled out from reference TRBV2 and TRBJ2-7, the complete variable domain reads EPEVTQTPSHQVTQMGQEVILRCVPISNHLYFYWYRQILGQKVEFLVSFYNNEISEKSEIFDDQFSVERPDGSNFTLKIRSTKLEDSAMYFCASSEGLAGDEQYFGPGTRLTVT.

The J gene is TRBJ2-1, the V gene TRBV7-8; the match to TRBD2 covers 8 bases. In germline, CDR1 is SGHVS, CDR2 FQNEAQ. V was clipped by 6 bases and J by 7 bases; unmatched bases: 11. CDR3 size: 15 residues. The CDR3, as DNA: TGTGCCAGCAGTCACGGGAGGGCCGTATTTAATGAGCAGTTCTTC. Encoded protein: CASSHGRAVFNEQFF.